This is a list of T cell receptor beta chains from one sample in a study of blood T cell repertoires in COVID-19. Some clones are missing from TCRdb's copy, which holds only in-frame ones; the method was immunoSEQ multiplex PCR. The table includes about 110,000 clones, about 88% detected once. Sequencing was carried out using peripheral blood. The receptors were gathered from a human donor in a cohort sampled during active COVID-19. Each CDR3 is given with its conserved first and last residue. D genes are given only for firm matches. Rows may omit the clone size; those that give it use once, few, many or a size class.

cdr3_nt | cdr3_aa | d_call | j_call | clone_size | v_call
TGTGCCAGCAGTTTCTCGGGGGATGGCTACACCTTC | CASSFSGDGYTF | . | TRBJ1-2 | . | TRBV28
TGTGCCACCAGCAGGAAACAGGGACCAAGCTACGAGCAGTACTTC | CATSRKQGPSYEQYF | . | TRBJ2-7 | . | TRBV15
TGCGCCAGCAGCTTGTACAGCGGGGGGGGCACAGATACGCAGTATTTT | CASSLYSGGGTDTQYF | TRBD2 | TRBJ2-3 | . | TRBV5-1
TGTGCCAGTAGTATGGAGGGTAATCAGCCCCAGCATTTT | CASSMEGNQPQHF | . | TRBJ1-5 | . | TRBV19
TGTGCCAGCAGCTTAAGGACAGAAGGCACCGGGGAGCTGTTTTTT | CASSLRTEGTGELFF | . | TRBJ2-2 | . | TRBV7-6
TGTGCCAGCAGTTGGGCCAGGAAGGCTGTAGAGACCCAGTACTTC | CASSWARKAVETQYF | . | TRBJ2-5 | . | TRBV27
TGTGCCAGCACCCCCGGACTAGCGGGGATATCCTACGAGCAGTACTTC | CASTPGLAGISYEQYF | TRBD2 | TRBJ2-7 | . | TRBV28
TGTGCCAGCTCACCAGGGACAGGGGGTCCCACAGATACGCAGTATTTT | CASSPGTGGPTDTQYF | TRBD1 | TRBJ2-3 | . | TRBV18
TGTGCCAGCACCGGGACAGCCCAAAGGTACGAGCAGTACTTC | CASTGTAQRYEQYF | TRBD1 | TRBJ2-7 | . | TRBV28
TGCAGCGTGTCCGGCTGGGACAGAGATAATGAAAAACTGTTTTTT | CSVSGWDRDNEKLFF | TRBD1 | TRBJ1-4 | . | TRBV29-1
TGCGCCAGCAGCTTGGCAACAGGGGCCTACGAGCAGTACTTC | CASSLATGAYEQYF | TRBD1 | TRBJ2-7 | . | TRBV5-1
TGTGCCAGCAGTCCCCCTAAGGGCCTAGCGGGGGGCCGAGGCACAGATACGCAGTATTTT | CASSPPKGLAGGRGTDTQYF | . | TRBJ2-3 | once | TRBV21-1
TGTGCCAGCAGCCCACAGGACAGGGGGCCTCAAGAGACCCAGTACTTC | CASSPQDRGPQETQYF | TRBD1 | TRBJ2-5 | . | TRBV5-5
TGTGCCAGCTCTCCCCCATCCGGCTACGAGCAGTACTTC | CASSPPSGYEQYF | . | TRBJ2-7 | . | TRBV18
TGTGCCAGACAGGGAGCGCAATCGACCGGGGAGCTGTTTTTT | CARQGAQSTGELFF | . | TRBJ2-2 | . | TRBV7-9
TGTGCCAGCAGTTACGCCCGGGGAAACACCATATATTTT | CASSYARGNTIYF | . | TRBJ1-3 | . | TRBV6-5
TGTGCCAGTAGTCCGCCAGGGGACCGGGAAGCTTTCTTT | CASSPPGDREAFF | . | TRBJ1-1 | . | TRBV19
TGTGCCTGGAGTGCGGACAGGAACACCGGGGAGCTGTTTTTT | CAWSADRNTGELFF | . | TRBJ2-2 | . | TRBV30
TGTGCCAGCAGCCAAACAGGGCTTGAAGCTTTCTTT | CASSQTGLEAFF | . | TRBJ1-1 | few | TRBV3-1/TRBV3-2
TGCGCCAGCAGGCGGACTAGCGGGGGTTCTTCTAGCACAGATACGCAGTATTTT | CASRRTSGGSSSTDTQYF | TRBD2 | TRBJ2-3 | few | TRBV5-1
TGTGCCACCACAGGGGGGACAGGGACTGCGAAGGAGCAGTACTTC | CATTGGTGTAKEQYF | TRBD1 | TRBJ2-7 | . | TRBV2
TGTGCCAGCAGCCAAGATCGGCGGGTAGATACGCAGTATTTT | CASSQDRRVDTQYF | . | TRBJ2-3 | . | TRBV4-2
TGCGCCAGCAGCCAACCCAAGGACAGACATAACACCGGGGAGCTGTTTTTT | CASSQPKDRHNTGELFF | . | TRBJ2-2 | . | TRBV4-1
TGTGCCAGCAGTTTAGGGTCGACTAGCGGGAGGGCCTGGAATGAGCAGTTCTTC | CASSLGSTSGRAWNEQFF | TRBD2 | TRBJ2-1 | . | TRBV28